This T cell receptor beta chain was captured by sequencing in a study of OX40 agonist ivuxolimab in advanced cancers. Study information: Prior anti-PD-1, anti-PD-L1 or anti-CTLA-4 therapy did not bar entry, and roughly 40% had some. General observations from the study: At doses 0.1 to 3.0 mg/kg, CD4+ and CD8+ clones expanded. Partial responders at 0.1-3.0 mg/kg showed near-lowest clonal expansion.

Germline lookup yields CDR1 SGHRS and CDR2 YFSETQ. This CDR3 has 14 residues. Trimming pared 0 bases from V and 5 bases from J, leaving 11 bases between. To note about this clone: Its antigen is still unknown.

Patients were excluded for autoimmune disease history or systemic immunosuppression. Produced via immunoSEQ multiplex PCR; TCRdb's table is partial and in-frame only. The repertoire holds about 40,000 clones, approximately 88% seen once, with approximately 23% in the top ten. Specimen: CD4+ or CD8+ T cells sorted from blood, collected in a trial of the OX40 agonist ivuxolimab. This rearrangement joins TRBV5-1 to TRBJ2-5; TRBD2 might be the D (5 bases). The TCR was taken from an adult with an advanced solid tumor such as melanoma, head and neck, liver or kidney cancer. CDR3 region: CASSLGLARETQYF. Here the CDR3 DNA reads TGCGCCAGCAGCTTGGGTCTAGCCCGGGAGACCCAGTACTTC.